This T cell receptor beta chain was retrieved from a study of OX40 agonist ivuxolimab in advanced cancers. Study information: Ivuxolimab, an agonist antibody against OX40 (CD134), was given to patients. A male proportion of about 84% was recorded, with mean age roughly 60 years and range about 20 to 79. Study-level points and caveats: Relative to CD4+, CD8+ T cells held more expanded clones on average.

In regard to this clone: Its cognate antigen is unknown.

Produced via immunoSEQ multiplex PCR; TCRdb's table is partial and in-frame only. Among under 80,000 clones, about four fifths were seen once, and the ten largest hold 0.9% to 1.2%. The CDR3 runs to 15 residues. Germline assignment: CDR1 SGDLS and CDR2 YYNGEE. V dropped 4 bases and J dropped 3; count of bases not matched to a gene: 4. The sequence was collected from an adult with an advanced solid tumor such as melanoma, head and neck, liver or kidney cancer. This sequence joins TRBV9 and TRBJ1-6, with 7 bases lining up with TRBD1. Material: CD4+ or CD8+ T cells sorted from blood, obtained in a trial of the OX40 agonist ivuxolimab. In DNA, the CDR3 is TGTGCCAGCAGCCCCCGGGACAGCTATAATTCACCCCTCCACTTT. Translated, it gives CASSPRDSYNSPLHF.